This T cell receptor (beta chain) came from a study of cytotoxic CD8 clonotypes in ibrutinib-treated CLL. General study results and limits: Patients showed higher baseline clonality than age-matched healthy donors, and it tracked circulating CD8+ T-cell counts.

Repertoires were generated with immunoSEQ multiplex PCR, while TCRdb's copy carries only in-frame clones and drops some. The repertoire holds some 200,000 clones, about four fifths seen once, with approximately 10% in the top ten. Trimming cost V 8 bases and J 3 bases, with 11 bases left between them. The CDR3 is 13 residues long. Per the germline V gene, CDR1 is MDHEN and CDR2 is SYDVKM. Worth noting for this clone: Its antigen is as yet unknown.

This clonotype was sampled from a human donor with chronic lymphocytic leukemia. The material was PBMCs, obtained after 12 months of ibrutinib treatment. The chain joins TRBV28 to TRBJ1-5; no reliable D call. CDR3 coding DNA: TGTGCCAGCCGAAGGACCGACAATCAGCCCCAGCATTTT. Residues: CASRRTDNQPQHF.